This T cell receptor (beta chain) stems from a study of T-cell memory formation after mild COVID-19. Study-level results: Clones contracting over day 15 to 85 were CD4/CD8 balanced, with later expanders leaning CD4+. Some SARS-CoV-2-responding clones were already detected in memory before infection.

The ends were cut back, 5 bases at V and 8 bases at J, with 15 bases in the middle. The CDR3 has 13 residues. From germline, CDR1 is LNHDA and CDR2 SQIVND (reference sequence). UMIs and sample barcodes were carried by the TCR alpha and TCR beta cDNA libraries that 5'RACE produced using constant-segment primers. TCRdb passed the 5' RACE reads through MiXCR, listing each CDR3 protein once. The data show more than 350,000 distinct CDR3 sequences, about 21% seen once. A remark on this clonotype: What it recognizes is unknown.

This chain connects TRBV19 to TRBJ1-2; D gene unclear. Material: PBMCs or a T cell subset sorted from them (not recorded which). The clonotype comes from an adult woman who had mild COVID-19 (a few samples of this study predate the infection). Cell type and time point are not known. The CDR3: CASSAAPLEGYTF. CDR3 nucleotides: TGTGCCAGTAGTGCAGCGCCTTTGGAAGGCTACACCTTC.